This passage covers 29 T cell receptor beta chains from one sample sequenced in a study of identifying expanded T cells in peripheral blood. The protocol was immunoSEQ multiplex PCR, while the TCRdb copy is restricted to in-frame clones and leaves out a portion. The table records just under 65,000 clones, approximately 89% of them present only once. The sequenced sample consisted of blood. Receptor source: a person aged 18 to 70 in good health.

The chain joins TRBV7-9 to TRBJ2-1; no clear D gene. The CDR3 is 14 residues long. The V gene's germline CDR1 is SEHNR and CDR2 FQNEAQ (reference sequence). Trimming pared 5 bases from V and 2 bases from J, leaving 10 bases between. Here the CDR3 reads CASSPIATYNEQFF. The CDR3 bases are TGTGCCAGCAGCCCCATAGCCACCTACAATGAGCAGTTCTTC.

The chain is built from TRBV18 and TRBJ2-5, with D perhaps being TRBD1 or TRBD2 (5 bases each). Trimming pared 2 bases from V and 4 bases from J, leaving 8 bases between. From germline, CDR1 is KGHSH and CDR2 LQKENI. The CDR3 is 13 amino acids. In DNA form, the CDR3 reads TGTGCCAGCTCACCAGGGACCACAGAGACCCAGTACTTC. Translation gives CASSPGTTETQYF.

The rearrangement joins TRBV4-3 to TRBJ2-4; 7 nucleotides agree with TRBD2. The V gene's germline CDR1 is LGHNA and CDR2 YSLEER. The CDR3 loop spans 14 amino acids. V dropped 4 bases and J dropped 9; count of bases not matched to a gene: 9. CDR3: CASSPGVGLGIQYF. DNA of the CDR3: TGCGCCAGCAGCCCGGGGGTAGGACTAGGCATTCAGTACTTC.

The chain has TRBV27 and TRBJ2-7; maybe TRBD2 (6 bases). CDR1 MNHEY and CDR2 SMNVEV come from the germline V gene (reference sequence). Trimming removed 0 bases from V and 5 bases from J, with 14 bases in between. This CDR3 is 15 amino acids long. The CDR3 here is CASSLSGGTHDEQYF. CDR3 in DNA: TGTGCCAGCAGTTTATCCGGGGGAACCCACGACGAGCAGTACTTC.

The rearrangement uses TRBV19 and TRBJ1-3; the D is unclear. This CDR3 has 12 amino acids. V was trimmed by 4 bases and J by 0 bases, leaving 1 base between them. CDR1 is LNHDA and CDR2 is SQIVND in the germline V gene (reference sequence). CDR3 nucleotides: TGTGCCAGTAGTACCTCTGGAAACACCATATATTTT. Translated, it gives CASSTSGNTIYF. The variable domain in full, completed from reference TRBV19 and TRBJ1-3, reads DGGITQSPKYLFRKEGQNVTLSCEQNLNHDAMYWYRQDPGQGLRLIYYSQIVNDFQKGDIAEGYSVSREKKESFPLTVTSAQKNPTAFYLCASSTSGNTIYFGEGSWLTVV.

The V gene is TRBV29-1, the J gene TRBJ1-2; the match to TRBD1 covers 7 bases. Per the germline V gene, CDR1 is SQVTM and CDR2 is ANQGSEA. The CDR3 spans 13 residues. The ends lost 7 bases at V and 2 bases at J; junction bases unmatched: 7. Here the CDR3 DNA reads TGCAGCGCACCATTGACAGGGAACTATGGCTACACCTTC. Its protein product is CSAPLTGNYGYTF.

This chain uses TRBV9 with TRBJ2-7, with D tentatively TRBD2 (6 bases). Per the germline V gene, CDR1 is SGDLS and CDR2 is YYNGEE. This CDR3 spans 16 amino acids. The V end was cut by 5 bases, the J end by 3 bases, with 21 bases between. The CDR3 reads CASSEAGTLNRYEQYF. CDR3 sequence (DNA): TGTGCCAGCAGTGAGGCCGGGACTCTGAATCGCTACGAGCAGTACTTC. Variable domain in full (rest from reference TRBV9 and TRBJ2-7): DSGVTQTPKHLITATGQRVTLRCSPRSGDLSVYWYQQSLDQGLQFLIQYYNGEERAKGNILERFSAQQFPDLHSELNLSSLELGDSALYFCASSEAGTLNRYEQYFGPGTRLTVT.

This chain connects TRBV4-3 to TRBJ2-2; no clear D. Per germline, CDR1 LGHNA and CDR2 YSLEER. This CDR3 region has 12 residues. Trimming cost V 4 bases and J 8 bases, with 8 bases left between them. The CDR3 DNA reads as TGCGCCAGCAGCCCCGCCGGGGGGGAGCTGTTTTTT. Protein sequence: CASSPAGGELFF.

The J gene is TRBJ2-7, the V gene TRBV29-1; the match to TRBD1 covers 11 bases. The V segment lost 4 bases and the J segment 3 bases; nucleotides outside the gene matches: 5. This CDR3 has 14 amino acids. Germline CDR1 is SQVTM and CDR2 is ANQGSEA. As DNA, the CDR3 is TGCAGCGTTGGGACAGGGGGCGAGGTCTACGAGCAGTACTTC. This codes for CSVGTGGEVYEQYF.

Ten or more counts support this clone. The J gene is TRBJ2-7, the V gene TRBV15; no reliable D call. The V end was cut by 0 bases, the J end by 1 base, with 10 bases between. This CDR3 contains 15 residues. Germline V CDR1 and CDR2: LNHNV, YYDKDF (reference sequence). In DNA form, the CDR3 reads TGTGCCACCAGCAGAGATGCGTCCGGGTCCTACGAGCAGTACTTC. Translation: CATSRDASGSYEQYF.

The rearrangement joins TRBV5-1 to TRBJ2-1; 9 bases align to TRBD2. J lost 6 bases, V lost 5 bases, and 6 bases had no gene match. CDR1 SGHRS and CDR2 YFSETQ come from the germline V gene. The CDR3 runs to 14 residues. The CDR3 loop is CASRTSGWSNEQFF. The DNA of the CDR3 is TGCGCCAGCAGAACTAGCGGGTGGAGCAATGAGCAGTTCTTC.

V usage is TRBV14 and J usage is TRBJ2-6, with 9 positions matching TRBD1. With 5 bases clipped from V and 0 bases from J, the junction kept 5 bases outside the gene matches. CDR3 length equals 17 residues. In germline, CDR1 is SGHDN, CDR2 FVKESK. The CDR3 spells CASSRDRGFSGANVLTF. DNA of the CDR3: TGTGCCAGCAGCAGAGACAGGGGGTTCTCTGGGGCCAACGTCCTGACTTTC.

V is TRBV19 and J is TRBJ2-7; 10 nucleotides agree with TRBD1. Germline trimming cut 3 bases from V and 2 bases from J; bases unmatched to any gene: 4. The CDR3 consists of 15 residues. The germline V gene has CDR1 LNHDA and CDR2 SQIVND (reference sequence). The CDR3 DNA is TGTGCCAGTAGTATCATGGGGACAGGGGCCTACGAGCAGTACTTC. This gives the protein CASSIMGTGAYEQYF.

The chain uses TRBV11-2 and TRBJ1-4; possible D gene TRBD1, 5 bases. Trimming removed 5 bases at V and 4 bases at J, with 11 bases between. Germline V gene sequence: CDR1 SGHAT, CDR2 FQNNGV. This CDR3 region has 14 residues. CDR3 residues: CASSRGRSNEKLFF. The CDR3, as DNA: TGTGCCAGCAGCAGGGGCAGGAGTAATGAAAAACTGTTTTTT. Supplemented by reference TRBV11-2 and TRBJ1-4, the full variable domain reads EAGVAQSPRYKIIEKRQSVAFWCNPISGHATLYWYQQILGQGPKLLIQFQNNGVVDDSQLPKDRFSAERLKGVDSTLKIQPAKLEDSAVYLCASSRGRSNEKLFFGSGTQLSVL.

The CDR3 DNA follows: TGTGCCAGCAGCGGCCGGGACAGGACAGATACGCAGTATTTT. Translation: CASSGRDRTDTQYF. The V gene is TRBV9, the J gene TRBJ2-3, with 8 bases fitting TRBD1. The CDR3 has 14 amino acids. With 3 bases clipped from V and 3 bases from J, the junction kept 3 bases outside the gene matches. Germline values: CDR1 SGDLS, CDR2 YYNGEE. Full variable domain (outside the CDR3, taken from reference TRBV9 and TRBJ2-3): DSGVTQTPKHLITATGQRVTLRCSPRSGDLSVYWYQQSLDQGLQFLIQYYNGEERAKGNILERFSAQQFPDLHSELNLSSLELGDSALYFCASSGRDRTDTQYFGPGTRLTVL.

The chain carries TRBV6-6 and TRBJ2-7, with 7 bases aligning to TRBD1. The CDR3 contains 14 residues. CDR1 and CDR2 (germline): MNHNY, SVGAGI (reference sequence). V was clipped by 6 bases and J by 5 bases; unmatched bases: 10. The CDR3 spells CASRYRGSIDEQYF. For the CDR3, the DNA is TGTGCCAGCAGGTACAGGGGCTCCATCGACGAGCAGTACTTC.

The chain employs TRBV28 and TRBJ2-5; TRBD1 aligns across 7 bases. Germline lookup yields CDR1 MDHEN and CDR2 SYDVKM. With 4 bases clipped from V and 0 bases from J, the junction kept 5 bases outside the gene matches. This CDR3 comprises 15 residues. CDR3 protein: CASSWTGQYQETQYF. CDR3 DNA: TGTGCCAGCAGTTGGACAGGCCAGTACCAAGAGACCCAGTACTTC.

The V gene is TRBV5-6, the J gene TRBJ2-7; D remains unclear. Trimming left V 3 bases short and J 6 bases short, with 10 bases between. Germline V gives CDR1 SGHDT, CDR2 YYEEEE. CDR3 length equals 12 residues. The chain's CDR3 is CASSSKGFEQYF. For the CDR3, the DNA is TGTGCCAGCAGCTCAAAGGGTTTCGAGCAGTACTTC.

This sequence joins TRBV28 and TRBJ1-5; the match to TRBD1 covers 9 bases. The CDR3 contains 18 residues. Looked up from germline, CDR1 is MDHEN and CDR2 is SYDVKM. The junction had 13 bases not matched to a gene; V was cut back by 6 bases and J by 1 base. CDR3 bases: TGTGCCAGCAGCTCCGCCGGGACAGGGAAGGGAAGCAATCAGCCCCAGCATTTT. It translates to CASSSAGTGKGSNQPQHF.

The chain joins TRBV28 to TRBJ1-2; tentatively, D is TRBD1 (6 bases). In germline, CDR1 is MDHEN, CDR2 SYDVKM. Trimming shortened V by 7 bases and J by 2 bases, and 11 bases separated the two germline ends. The CDR3 covers 13 residues. The chain's CDR3 is CASTVGGNYGYTF. CDR3 nucleotide sequence: TGTGCCAGCACCGTAGGGGGGAACTATGGCTACACCTTC.

This chain links TRBV9 with TRBJ1-1; D might be TRBD1 (6 bases). Trimming removed 0 bases from V and 0 bases from J, with 9 bases in between. Germline V gene data show CDR1 as SGDLS and CDR2 as YYNGEE. The CDR3 has 15 residues. The CDR3 loop reads CASSVEGVMNTEAFF. CDR3 DNA sequence: TGTGCCAGCAGCGTAGAGGGGGTAATGAACACTGAAGCTTTCTTT. Together with reference TRBV9 and TRBJ1-1, the CDR3 gives the full variable domain: DSGVTQTPKHLITATGQRVTLRCSPRSGDLSVYWYQQSLDQGLQFLIQYYNGEERAKGNILERFSAQQFPDLHSELNLSSLELGDSALYFCASSVEGVMNTEAFFGQGTRLTVV.

This clone was recorded once. The chain links TRBV11-2 to TRBJ2-7; 11 bases line up with TRBD2. The CDR3 is 16 amino acids. V was clipped by 5 bases and J by 0 bases; unmatched bases: 6. The germline V gene has CDR1 SGHAT and CDR2 FQNNGV. This chain's CDR3 is CASSRKTSGSSYEQYF. The CDR3 nucleotides read TGTGCCAGCAGCAGGAAAACTAGCGGGAGCTCCTACGAGCAGTACTTC.

The chain joins TRBV9 to TRBJ1-4; D possibly corresponds to TRBD1 (5 bases). The CDR3 consists of 15 residues. V was shortened by 2 bases and J by 0 bases, with 8 bases between the two germline ends. Germline V gene sequence: CDR1 SGDLS, CDR2 YYNGEE. This CDR3 reads CASSVTGATNEKLFF. The DNA for the CDR3 is TGTGCCAGCAGCGTCACAGGCGCAACTAATGAAAAACTGTTTTTT.

The rearrangement links TRBV11-3 to TRBJ2-3; D may be TRBD1 (5 bases). This CDR3 region has 15 residues. Germline loops: CDR1 SGHNT, CDR2 YENEEA. Between the trimmed V and J ends, which lost 1 base and 2 bases, there was a span of 10 bases. This chain's CDR3 is CASSLGGRYTDTQYF. The DNA for the CDR3 is TGTGCCAGCAGCTTAGGGGGCAGGTACACAGATACGCAGTATTTT.

The chain is built from TRBV21-1 and TRBJ2-6; the D call in the table, TRBD2, was not verified against the DNA. TRBV21-1 is annotated as a pseudogene. The length of the CDR3 is 19 residues. CDR3 DNA: TGTGCCAGCCTTTCTGCCGCGGAGGGAAGGGATCGTAGGGCCAACGTCCTGACTTTC. It yields the protein CASLSAAEGRDRRANVLTF.

V gene TRBV6-1 combines with J gene TRBJ1-5; 8 nucleotides agree with TRBD1. V gave up 2 bases and J gave up 0 bases; unmatched junction bases: 6. CDR1 MNHNS and CDR2 SASEGT come from the germline V gene. CDR3 length equals 17 residues. CDR3 amino acids: CASSEYRGGYSNQPQHF. The CDR3 DNA sequence: TGTGCCAGCAGTGAATACAGGGGGGGTTATAGCAATCAGCCCCAGCATTTT.

The chain employs TRBV7-3 and TRBJ2-3; 14 bases are a match to TRBD2. CDR1 and CDR2 from the germline V gene are SGHTA and FQGTGA. The V gene end was trimmed by 2 bases and the J gene end by 8 bases; junction bases not matched to a gene: 0. The CDR3 loop spans 14 amino acids. CDR3 protein: CASSLGLAGGTQYF. In DNA form, the CDR3 reads TGTGCCAGCAGCTTAGGACTAGCGGGAGGTACGCAGTATTTT.

The chain is built from TRBV9 and TRBJ1-5, with D perhaps matching TRBD1 (5 bases). The CDR3 spans 15 residues. CDR1 and CDR2 (germline): SGDLS, YYNGEE. V was pared by 0 bases and J by 4 bases, with 11 bases between. CDR3 protein: CASSVDPTDNQPQHF. The CDR3 DNA is TGTGCCAGCAGCGTAGATCCGACAGATAATCAGCCCCAGCATTTT.

The chain uses TRBV6-1 and TRBJ1-4; 7 bases map to TRBD1. Trimming cost V 6 bases and J 5 bases; bases outside gene matches: 9. The germline V gene encodes CDR1 MNHNS and CDR2 SASEGT. The CDR3 contains 15 residues. CDR3 coding DNA: TGTGCCAGCAGCCCGCGACAGGGCAGGAATGAAAAACTGTTTTTT. This gives the protein CASSPRQGRNEKLFF.